The sequence of this T cell receptor beta chain was determined in a study of cytomegalovirus exposure and HLA in healthy donors. At the level of the study: Later analysis reported that the approximately 120 validation repertoires shared the platform of the 500 to 850 first-cohort repertoires.

Measured with immunoSEQ multiplex PCR; TCRdb has only the in-frame clones, and not every one. The data show roughly 62,000 clones, 91% seen once. V dropped 6 bases and J dropped 5; count of bases not matched to a gene: 6. The CDR3 is 14 amino acids. Germline V gene data show CDR1 as MNHNS and CDR2 as SASEGT. The chain joins TRBV6-1 to TRBJ1-4; 7 positions agree with TRBD1. The clonotype comes from a woman in her twenties or thirties in good health and CMV-seronegative. The specimen sequenced was PBMCs. The CDR3 here is CASRRTGLNEKLFF. CDR3 DNA sequence: TGTGCCAGCAGACGGACAGGCTTGAATGAAAAACTGTTTTTT.